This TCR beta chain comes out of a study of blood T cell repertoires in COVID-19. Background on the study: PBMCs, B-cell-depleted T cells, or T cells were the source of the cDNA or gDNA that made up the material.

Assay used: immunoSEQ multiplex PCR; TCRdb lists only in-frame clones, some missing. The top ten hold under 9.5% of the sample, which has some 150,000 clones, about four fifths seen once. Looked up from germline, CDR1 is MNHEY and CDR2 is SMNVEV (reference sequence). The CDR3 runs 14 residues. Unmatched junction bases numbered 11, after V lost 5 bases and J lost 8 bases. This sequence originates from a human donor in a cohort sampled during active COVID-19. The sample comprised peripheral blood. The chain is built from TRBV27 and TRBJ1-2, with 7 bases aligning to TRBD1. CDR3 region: CASSPRPDREGYTF. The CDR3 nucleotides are TGTGCCAGCAGTCCCCGACCCGACAGGGAAGGCTACACCTTC.